This entry describes one T cell receptor (beta chain). Clones were sequenced by immunoSEQ multiplex PCR, and TCRdb holds only the in-frame ones, with some missing. Among approximately 120,000 clones listed, roughly 90% were seen once. The CDR3 runs 12 residues. The V and J ends lost 4 bases and 6 bases respectively, with 9 bases between them. Germline assignment: CDR1 MNHNY and CDR2 SVGAGI (reference sequence). This record belongs to a study of T cell responses to AZD1222 COVID-19 vaccine. Study background: It was second doses at about 4 or about 12 weeks that were pooled.

The chain couples TRBV6-6 to TRBJ1-2, with D possibly TRBD1 on 5 matching bases. This clonotype originated in an adult in good health. The sample in question was peripheral blood, obtained on day 0 of AZD1222 vaccination. The DNA of the CDR3 is TGTGCCAGCAGTTCGGGGGATCATGGCTACACCTTC. It codes for CASSSGDHGYTF.